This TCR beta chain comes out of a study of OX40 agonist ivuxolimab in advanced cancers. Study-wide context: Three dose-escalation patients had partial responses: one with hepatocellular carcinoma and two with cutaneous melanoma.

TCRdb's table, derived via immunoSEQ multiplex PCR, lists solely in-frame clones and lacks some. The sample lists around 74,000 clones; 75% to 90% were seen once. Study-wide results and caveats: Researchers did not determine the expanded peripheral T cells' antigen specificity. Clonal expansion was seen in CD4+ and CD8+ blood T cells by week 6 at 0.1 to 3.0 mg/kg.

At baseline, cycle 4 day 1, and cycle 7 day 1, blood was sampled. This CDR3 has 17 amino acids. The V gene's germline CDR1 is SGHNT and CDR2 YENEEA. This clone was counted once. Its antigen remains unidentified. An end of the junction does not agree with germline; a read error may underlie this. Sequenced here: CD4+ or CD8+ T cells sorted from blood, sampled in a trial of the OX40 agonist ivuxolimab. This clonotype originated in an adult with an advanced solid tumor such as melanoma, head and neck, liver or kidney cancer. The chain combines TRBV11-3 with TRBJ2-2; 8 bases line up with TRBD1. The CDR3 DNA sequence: TGTGCCAGCAGCCTAGAGGTCGGGACAGGCAACACCGGGGAGCTGTTTTTT. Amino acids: CASSLEVGTGNTGELFF.